The next 18 T cell receptor beta chains were all read from a single sample in a study of response to subunit inactivated influenza vaccine. MiXCR, applied by TCRdb to the RT-PCR reads, yields one record per CDR3 protein. The data show 430,000 or so distinct CDR3 sequences, roughly 9.8% seen once. Sequenced material: PBMCs from blood, taken 35 to 45 days after vaccination. The source is a man in his fifties or sixties who received an inactivated influenza vaccine.

This chain joins TRBV14 and TRBJ2-2; 11 positions match TRBD2. Germline V gives CDR1 SGHDN, CDR2 FVKESK. This CDR3 is 16 amino acids long. J lost 3 bases, V lost 3 bases, and 3 bases had no gene match. DNA for the CDR3: TGTGCCAGCAGCCACCTAGCGGGGGGAGACACCGGGGAGCTGTTTTTT. Its translation is CASSHLAGGDTGELFF.

This clonotype came up a few times. The rearrangement joins TRBV12-3 or TRBV12-4 to TRBJ2-3; TRBD2 agrees at 16 bases. This CDR3 region has 23 residues. Trimming cost V 3 bases and J 2 bases; bases outside gene matches: 20. The CDR3 bases are TGTGCCAGCAGTTTGCAAATGGCCCTCAACTCCGGGACTAGCGGGGGGGCCACAGATACGCAGTATTTT. Amino acid sequence: CASSLQMALNSGTSGGATDTQYF.

This clonotype was found many times. As DNA, the CDR3 is TGTGCCAGCAGTACATCTAGCGGGAGTCGGGAGACCCAGTACTTC. This codes for CASSTSSGSRETQYF. The chain recombines TRBV7-2 with TRBJ2-5, with TRBD2 matching over 10 bases. The CDR3 has 15 amino acids. Germline CDR1 reads SGHTA; CDR2 reads FQGNSA. V shed 6 bases, J shed 5 bases, and the junction held 9 bases outside the gene matches.

This chain uses TRBV6-1 with TRBJ1-6; 10 bases fit TRBD1. V shed 8 bases, J shed 8 bases, and the junction held 9 bases outside the gene matches. Germline lookup yields CDR1 MNHNS and CDR2 SASEGT. This CDR3 spans 15 amino acids. The CDR3 protein is CASGPRDRGHSPLHF. The CDR3 DNA is TGTGCCAGCGGCCCCCGGGACAGGGGACATTCACCCCTCCACTTT.

The V gene is TRBV12-3 or TRBV12-4, the J gene TRBJ2-1; 10 positions agree with TRBD1. Unmatched junction bases numbered 7, after V lost 5 bases and J lost 6 bases. The CDR3 totals 15 residues. The CDR3 DNA is TGTGCCAGCAGTGCCCGGGACAGGGGTCCCAATGAGCAGTTCTTC. The encoded protein is CASSARDRGPNEQFF.

The chain uses TRBV6-5 and TRBJ2-7; 7 bases fit TRBD1. Trimming removed 2 bases from V and 0 bases from J; junction bases left unmatched: 4. The CDR3 covers 15 residues. Germline loops: CDR1 MNHEY, CDR2 SVGAGI. The CDR3 nucleotides are TGTGCCAGCAGTTACGTGGGACAGAGCTCCTACGAGCAGTACTTC. Residues: CASSYVGQSSYEQYF.

This clonotype came up a few times. The V call is TRBV12-3 or TRBV12-4, the J call TRBJ1-1; TRBD1 agrees at 12 bases. The CDR3 loop spans 15 amino acids. The trim removed 3 bases at V and 5 bases at J, leaving 4 bases unmatched. The DNA of the CDR3 is TGTGCCAGCAGTTTGGGGACAGGGGGCCCGACTGAAGCTTTCTTT. Protein product: CASSLGTGGPTEAFF.

This clonotype appeared a few times. The V gene is TRBV5-1, the J gene TRBJ2-2; D unresolved. Germline CDR1 is SGHRS and CDR2 is YFSETQ. The ends were cut back, 5 bases at V and 7 bases at J, with 12 bases in the middle. CDR3 length: 13 residues. CDR3 sequence (DNA): TGCGCCAGCAGGACCGACTCAAGCGGGGAGCTGTTTTTT. Its protein is CASRTDSSGELFF.

This clonotype has just a few counts. This chain links TRBV27 with TRBJ2-7, with a possible D match to TRBD1 (5 bases). From germline, CDR1 is MNHEY and CDR2 SMNVEV (reference sequence). This CDR3 has 14 residues. V was pared by 3 bases and J by 7 bases, with 16 bases between. The CDR3 bases are TGTGCCAGCAGTTTCGTTTGGACAACCAAAGAGCAGTACTTC. This codes for CASSFVWTTKEQYF.

In the case of this clonotype: A clone one base away is much larger, so this may be a read error. The chain employs TRBV12-3 or TRBV12-4 and TRBJ2-3; D is unresolved. CDR3 length equals 14 residues. DNA of the CDR3: TGTGCCAGCTGTTTAATCGGCACCCCAGATACGCAGTATTTT. This codes for CASCLIGTPDTQYF.

V usage is TRBV14 and J usage is TRBJ2-2; D might be TRBD1 (5 bases). The CDR3 runs to 13 residues. The V end was cut by 5 bases, the J end by 4 bases, with 8 bases between. Germline CDR1 SGHDN, CDR2 FVKESK. CDR3 residues: CASSWTSTGELFF. CDR3 in DNA: TGTGCCAGCAGCTGGACAAGCACCGGGGAGCTGTTTTTT.

The genes are TRBV30 and TRBJ1-1; perhaps TRBD1 as D (6 bases). Per the germline V gene, CDR1 is GTSNPN and CDR2 is SVGIG (reference sequence). Trimming shortened V by 2 bases and J by 6 bases, and 10 bases separated the two germline ends. The CDR3 is 12 residues long. The CDR3 protein is CAWSFRTAEAFF. The DNA for the CDR3 is TGTGCCTGGAGTTTCCGGACAGCTGAAGCTTTCTTT. The full variable domain, rest sourced from reference TRBV30 and TRBJ1-1, is SQTIHQWPATLVQPVGSPLSLECTVEGTSNPNLYWYRQAAGRGLQLLFYSVGIGQISSEVPQNLSASRPQDRQFILSSKKLLLSDSGFYLCAWSFRTAEAFFGQGTRLTVV.

V gene TRBV10-1 combines with J gene TRBJ2-1, with D possibly matching TRBD2 (5 bases). CDR1 is WNHNN and CDR2 is SYGVQD in the germline V gene (reference sequence). The CDR3 contains 16 residues. The germline V and J ends were trimmed by 0 bases and 4 bases, with 13 bases remaining between them. The CDR3 is CASSESRALTYNEQFF. CDR3 coding DNA: TGCGCCAGCAGTGAGTCGAGGGCCCTCACGTACAATGAGCAGTTCTTC.

This clonotype was counted at least ten times. The chain recombines TRBV28 with TRBJ2-1; D possibly corresponds to TRBD2 (5 bases). CDR1 MDHEN and CDR2 SYDVKM come from the germline V gene. Trimming removed 4 bases from V and 4 bases from J, with 23 bases in between. The CDR3 totals 18 residues. Here the CDR3 reads CASSSSFGLANLYNEQFF. In DNA form, the CDR3 reads TGTGCCAGCAGTTCCTCCTTCGGGCTAGCCAACTTATACAATGAGCAGTTCTTC.

The table lists this clonotype with a few counts. This chain uses TRBV7-2 with TRBJ2-1; D unclear. Germline loops: CDR1 SGHTA, CDR2 FQGNSA. With 4 bases removed from V and 8 bases from J, the gap between germline ends came to 9 bases. This CDR3 contains 12 residues. The DNA of the CDR3 is TGTGCCAGCAGCTCACACGGCCATGAGCAGTTCTTC. It translates to CASSSHGHEQFF.

CDR3 nucleotides: TGCAGTGCTAGGGGGGAAGCGTGGACCTACGAGCAGTACTTC. Protein sequence: CSARGEAWTYEQYF. The genes are TRBV20-1 and TRBJ2-7; D is possibly TRBD1 or TRBD2 (5 bases each). Germline CDR1 DFQATT, CDR2 SNEGSKA (reference sequence). V lost 3 bases and J 2 bases, leaving 14 bases between the germline ends. There are 14 residues in the CDR3.

This clonotype was counted ten times or more. The V gene is TRBV7-2, the J gene TRBJ2-7; 7 bases agree with TRBD2. The CDR3 consists of 14 residues. The junction had 6 bases not matched to a gene; V was cut back by 0 bases and J by 7 bases. Germline V gene data show CDR1 as SGHTA and CDR2 as FQGNSA. CDR3 nucleotides: TGTGCCAGCAGCTTAGCCGGGGGAGGGATTGAGCAGTACTTC. It specifies CASSLAGGGIEQYF.

This clonotype was observed at least ten times. The chain uses TRBV6-2 or TRBV6-3 and TRBJ1-2; D is unclear. CDR3 length: 12 residues. Per the germline V gene, CDR1 is MNHEY and CDR2 is SVGEGT. Trimming took off 3 bases at V and 7 bases at J, with 9 bases between the two ends. The CDR3 bases are TGTGCCAGCAGTTATTCAACCTCTGGCTACACCTTC. Translation: CASSYSTSGYTF.